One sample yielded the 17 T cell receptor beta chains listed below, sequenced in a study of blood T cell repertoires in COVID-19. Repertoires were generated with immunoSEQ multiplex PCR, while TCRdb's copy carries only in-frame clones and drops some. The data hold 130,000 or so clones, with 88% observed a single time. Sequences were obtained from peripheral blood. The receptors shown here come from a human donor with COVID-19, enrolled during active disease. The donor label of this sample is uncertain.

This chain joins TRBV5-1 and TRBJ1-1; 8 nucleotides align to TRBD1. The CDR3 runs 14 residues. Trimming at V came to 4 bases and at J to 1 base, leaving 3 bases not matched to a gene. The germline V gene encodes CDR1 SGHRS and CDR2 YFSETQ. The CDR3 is CASSVDRGNTEAFF. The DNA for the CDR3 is TGCGCCAGCAGCGTTGACAGGGGGAACACTGAAGCTTTCTTT. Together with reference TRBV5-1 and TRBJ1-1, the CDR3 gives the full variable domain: KAGVTQTPRYLIKTRGQQVTLSCSPISGHRSVSWYQQTPGQGLQFLFEYFSETQRNKGNFPGRFSGRQFSNSRSEMNVSTLELGDSALYLCASSVDRGNTEAFFGQGTRLTVV.

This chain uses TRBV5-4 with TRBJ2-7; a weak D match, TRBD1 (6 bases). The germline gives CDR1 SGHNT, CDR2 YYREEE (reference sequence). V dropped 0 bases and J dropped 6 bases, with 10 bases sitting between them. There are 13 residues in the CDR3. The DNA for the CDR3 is TGTGCCAGCAGCTTGGCAGGGGACGGCGAGCAGTACTTC. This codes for CASSLAGDGEQYF.

CDR3 DNA sequence: TGTGCCAGTTTCTTGAGCGCAGGGGAGAACAATGAGCAGTTCTTC. The encoded protein is CASFLSAGENNEQFF. J is TRBJ2-1 and V is TRBV18; tentatively, D is TRBD1 (6 bases). Germline CDR1 and CDR2: KGHSH and LQKENI. The CDR3 is 15 amino acids. The V gene lost 9 bases and the J gene lost 5 bases, with 20 bases spanning the gap.

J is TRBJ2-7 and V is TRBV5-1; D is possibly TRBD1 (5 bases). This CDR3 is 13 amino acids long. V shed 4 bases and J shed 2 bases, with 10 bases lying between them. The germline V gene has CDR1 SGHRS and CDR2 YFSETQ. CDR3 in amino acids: CASSIGQAYEQYF. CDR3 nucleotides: TGCGCCAGCAGCATTGGACAAGCCTACGAGCAGTACTTC.

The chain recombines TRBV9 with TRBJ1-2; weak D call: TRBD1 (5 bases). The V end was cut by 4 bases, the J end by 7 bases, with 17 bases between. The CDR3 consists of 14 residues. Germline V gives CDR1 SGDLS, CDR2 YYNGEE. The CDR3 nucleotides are TGTGCCAGCAGCATCCCGACGGGGGGAAGTGGCTACACCTTC. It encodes CASSIPTGGSGYTF. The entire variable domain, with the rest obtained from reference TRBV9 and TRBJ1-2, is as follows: DSGVTQTPKHLITATGQRVTLRCSPRSGDLSVYWYQQSLDQGLQFLIQYYNGEERAKGNILERFSAQQFPDLHSELNLSSLELGDSALYFCASSIPTGGSGYTFGSGTRLTVV.

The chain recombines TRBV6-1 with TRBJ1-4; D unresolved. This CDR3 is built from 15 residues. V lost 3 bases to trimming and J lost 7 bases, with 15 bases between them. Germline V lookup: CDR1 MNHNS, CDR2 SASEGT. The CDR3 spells CASSETLRRREKLFF. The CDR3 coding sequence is TGTGCCAGCAGTGAGACATTACGGCGTCGTGAAAAACTGTTTTTT.

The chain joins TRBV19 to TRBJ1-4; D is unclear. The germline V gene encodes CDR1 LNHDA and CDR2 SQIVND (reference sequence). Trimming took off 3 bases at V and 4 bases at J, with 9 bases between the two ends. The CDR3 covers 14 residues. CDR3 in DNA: TGTGCCAGTAGTATCCCCCCCGGTAATGAAAAACTGTTTTTT. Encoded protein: CASSIPPGNEKLFF.

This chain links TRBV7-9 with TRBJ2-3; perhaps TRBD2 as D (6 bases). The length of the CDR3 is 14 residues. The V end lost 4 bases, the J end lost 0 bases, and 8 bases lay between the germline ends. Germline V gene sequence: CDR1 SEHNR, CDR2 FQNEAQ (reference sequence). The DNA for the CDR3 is TGTGCCAGCAGCTCACTAGCTAGCACAGATACGCAGTATTTT. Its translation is CASSSLASTDTQYF.

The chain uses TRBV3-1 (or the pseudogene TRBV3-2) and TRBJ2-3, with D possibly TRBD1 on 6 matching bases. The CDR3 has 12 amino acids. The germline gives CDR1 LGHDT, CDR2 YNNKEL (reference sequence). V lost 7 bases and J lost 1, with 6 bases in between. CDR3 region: CASTGGTDTQYF. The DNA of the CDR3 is TGTGCCAGCACAGGGGGCACAGATACGCAGTATTTT.

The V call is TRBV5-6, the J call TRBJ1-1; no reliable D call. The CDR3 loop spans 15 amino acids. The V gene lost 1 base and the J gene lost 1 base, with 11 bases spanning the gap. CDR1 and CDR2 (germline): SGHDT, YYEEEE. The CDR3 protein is CASSLFLRENTEAFF. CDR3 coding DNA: TGTGCCAGCAGCTTGTTCCTCCGGGAGAACACTGAAGCTTTCTTT.

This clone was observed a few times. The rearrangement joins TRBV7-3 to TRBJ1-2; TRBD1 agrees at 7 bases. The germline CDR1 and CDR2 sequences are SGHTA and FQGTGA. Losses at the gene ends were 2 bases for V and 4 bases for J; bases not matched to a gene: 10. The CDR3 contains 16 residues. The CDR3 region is CASSLLPGQLTYGYTF. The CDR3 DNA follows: TGTGCCAGCAGCTTACTCCCGGGACAGTTAACCTATGGCTACACCTTC.

The CDR3 reads CATLEGQPATNEKLFF. CDR3 nucleotide sequence: TGTGCCACTTTGGAGGGGCAGCCTGCAACTAATGAAAAACTGTTTTTT. V and J are TRBV10-3 and TRBJ1-4; the D gene is possibly TRBD1 (5 bases). The germline V gene has CDR1 ENHRY and CDR2 SYGVKD. The CDR3 is 16 amino acids. V was cut by 10 bases and J by 0 bases, with 18 bases left in between.

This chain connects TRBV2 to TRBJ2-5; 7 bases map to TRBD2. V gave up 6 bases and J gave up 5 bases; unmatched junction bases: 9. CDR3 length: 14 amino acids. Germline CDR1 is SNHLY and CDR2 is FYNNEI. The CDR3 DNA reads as TGTGCCAGCAGAGGGGTGACTAGCATCGAGACCCAGTACTTC. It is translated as CASRGVTSIETQYF.

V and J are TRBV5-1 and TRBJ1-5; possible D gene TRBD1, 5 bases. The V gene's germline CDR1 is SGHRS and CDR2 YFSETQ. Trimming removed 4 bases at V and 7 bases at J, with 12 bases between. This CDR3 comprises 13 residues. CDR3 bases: TGCGCCAGCAGCGACAGCCCTTACCAGCCCCAGCATTTT. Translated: CASSDSPYQPQHF.

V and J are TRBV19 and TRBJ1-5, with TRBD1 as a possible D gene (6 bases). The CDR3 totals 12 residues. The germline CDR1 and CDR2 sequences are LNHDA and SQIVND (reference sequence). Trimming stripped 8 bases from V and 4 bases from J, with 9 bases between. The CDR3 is CASRQANQPQHF. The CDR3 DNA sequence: TGTGCCAGTCGACAGGCTAATCAGCCCCAGCATTTT.

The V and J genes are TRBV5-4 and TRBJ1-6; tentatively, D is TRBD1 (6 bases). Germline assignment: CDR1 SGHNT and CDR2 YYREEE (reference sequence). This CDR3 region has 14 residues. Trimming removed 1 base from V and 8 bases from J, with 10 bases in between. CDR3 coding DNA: TGTGCCAGCAGCTTGCAGGGGTATGATTCACCCCTCCACTTT. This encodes CASSLQGYDSPLHF.

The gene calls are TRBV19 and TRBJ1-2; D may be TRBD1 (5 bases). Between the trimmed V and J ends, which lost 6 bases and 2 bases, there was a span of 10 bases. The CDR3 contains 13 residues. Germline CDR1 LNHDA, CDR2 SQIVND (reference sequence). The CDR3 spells CASRGTSNYGYTF. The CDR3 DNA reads TGTGCCAGTAGGGGGACTTCCAACTATGGCTACACCTTC.